This TCR beta chain was captured by sequencing in a study of blood T cell repertoires in COVID-19 (dated by TCRdb to about 2020). For the wider study: Samples from collaborators originated in the United States, Italy and Spain and spanned both the acute and convalescent phases of COVID-19. Samples were obtained from the ongoing ImmuneRACE study (first 160 participants) and from 1,254 subjects provided by 6 global collaborators. Where available, HLA class I and class II types were obtained from metadata supplied by the sample provider rather than from assay-based typing. The sample metadata nearly always contained a de-identified subject ID, COVID-19 status, age in years and sex. Subjects who had been exposed to COVID-19, were actively infected with it, or had recovered from it provided the deeply sampled blood TCRbeta repertoires that made up the dataset. The repertoires were made available in a free public database intended to serve as a resource for research on the immune response to SARS-CoV-2. The material from the prospective study consisted of cDNA or gDNA derived from T cells, B-cell-depleted T cells, or PBMCs.

Germline trimming: 5 bases from V, 0 bases from J; junction bases outside gene matches: 6. The CDR1 and CDR2 encoded by the germline V gene are SQVTM and ANQGSEA. Spanning cysteine to phenylalanine, the CDR3 consists of 15 amino acids. Just CDR3 DNA is preserved here, 45 bases in frame from base 1. On the study overall, not on this receptor specifically: How much clinical and demographic metadata was included differed by source and by participant, and the metadata was provided uncurated.

This clone was picked up one time. Its antigen remains undetermined. No base-level quality is on record; no much larger clone is a single base apart. Each collaborating institution followed its own protocols to collect whole blood in K2EDTA tubes. For TCRbeta analysis, collaborators shipped samples as frozen whole blood, isolated PBMCs, or DNA extracted from either of those sample types. The immunoSEQ Assay, a bias-controlled multiplex PCR, was used to amplify TCRbeta CDR3 regions from genomic DNA. The study's processing was this. Nucleated cell counts per sample were estimated from amplification of reference gene primers within the assay. To quantify the absolute abundance of each unique TCRbeta CDR3 rearrangement, sequence reads were collapsed and filtered. Productive Simpson clonality was computed per sample as the square root of Simpson's diversity index over productive rearrangements. The immuneACCESS repertoire file appears here via TCRdb, limited to in-frame rearrangements. These files lack a portion of the clones; in checked studies, under half of the deficit traces to unresolved V genes, and the cause of the others is not known. V, J and clone size derive from that table, while D and trimming were established from the DNA sequence. This sample comprises more than 13,000 clones, 65% to 85% of them detected only once. The ten largest clones take up roughly 32% of the sample.

The chain is assembled from TRBV29-1 and TRBJ2-2; 7 central nucleotides agree with TRBD1. The source of this sequence is a man aged 50 or older with active COVID-19. Material for sequencing was peripheral blood. The sequenced DNA is TGCAGCGTTATATCGACAGGGTCGAACACCGGGGAGCTGTTTTTT. The resulting protein is CSVISTGSNTGELFF.